This T cell receptor beta chain originates from a study of cytomegalovirus exposure and HLA in healthy donors. The primer mix had 60 Vbeta and 13 Jbeta primers. Only in-frame clones appear in the TCRdb table, and some are missing; sequencing was by immunoSEQ multiplex PCR. The sample holds approximately 110,000 clones; 65% to 80% are singletons and the top ten take less than 15%. The CDR3 is made up of 18 amino acids. J was trimmed by 0 bases and V by 5 bases; bases with no gene match: 12. The germline V gene has CDR1 SEHNR and CDR2 FQNEAQ (reference sequence). The chain couples TRBV7-9 to TRBJ1-3; 8 positions match TRBD1. Sequencing was done on a sample of PBMCs. This sequence originates from a woman in her fifties or sixties in good health and CMV-seropositive. The chain's CDR3 is CASSPRDRRAASGNTIYF. The CDR3 nucleotides read TGTGCCAGCAGCCCCCGGGACAGGCGGGCCGCCTCTGGAAACACCATATATTTT.